A single T cell receptor (beta chain) is shown here with its context. These data come from a study of blood T cell repertoires in COVID-19. CDR1 is SGHRS, CDR2 YFSETQ, per germline. V was cut by 0 bases and J by 5 bases, with 8 bases left in between. CDR3 size: 13 residues. This table comes from immunoSEQ multiplex PCR, and its TCRdb copy is limited to in-frame clones, with some not included. The data show tens of thousands of clones, 87% seen once. Sequenced material: peripheral blood. V and J are TRBV5-1 and TRBJ1-2; D is unclear. The clonotype was recovered from a woman of 80 years or more with COVID-19, enrolled during active disease. The CDR3 sequence is CASSLAEVYGYTF. In DNA form, the CDR3 reads TGCGCCAGCAGCTTGGCCGAGGTTTATGGCTACACCTTC.